This T cell receptor beta chain is from a study of cytomegalovirus exposure and HLA in healthy donors. Study background: Inside one of the first data releases sat about 85 million unique TCRs taken from HLA-typed donors.

The J segment lost 6 bases and the V segment lost 7 bases, leaving 8 bases of the junction unmatched. In germline, CDR1 is MDHEN, CDR2 SYDVKM. This CDR3 is built from 14 residues. Amplification used 60 Vbeta primers and 13 Jbeta primers. Sequencing used immunoSEQ multiplex PCR; TCRdb keeps in-frame clones, though not all of them. Of 150,000 to 250,000 clones listed, 65% to 90% are singletons. On this clone itself: The antigen is undetermined.

Findings and limits, study-wide: Further analysis, carried out later, found HLA-associated TCR beta chains more clonally expanded than equally common other chains. A later analysis found TCR association rates differed by HLA locus, highest for DRB1 and lowest for HLA-C. TCR beta V segments were, for the most part, productive about 87% or about 30% of the time in an earlier analysis.

The sequenced sample consisted of PBMCs. The receptor's source is a woman aged 45-60 years in good health and CMV-seronegative. V usage is TRBV28 and J usage is TRBJ1-5; 8 bases match TRBD1. The chain's CDR3 is CASMPGQGGQPQHF. The CDR3 DNA follows: TGTGCCAGCATGCCAGGACAGGGTGGTCAGCCCCAGCATTTT.